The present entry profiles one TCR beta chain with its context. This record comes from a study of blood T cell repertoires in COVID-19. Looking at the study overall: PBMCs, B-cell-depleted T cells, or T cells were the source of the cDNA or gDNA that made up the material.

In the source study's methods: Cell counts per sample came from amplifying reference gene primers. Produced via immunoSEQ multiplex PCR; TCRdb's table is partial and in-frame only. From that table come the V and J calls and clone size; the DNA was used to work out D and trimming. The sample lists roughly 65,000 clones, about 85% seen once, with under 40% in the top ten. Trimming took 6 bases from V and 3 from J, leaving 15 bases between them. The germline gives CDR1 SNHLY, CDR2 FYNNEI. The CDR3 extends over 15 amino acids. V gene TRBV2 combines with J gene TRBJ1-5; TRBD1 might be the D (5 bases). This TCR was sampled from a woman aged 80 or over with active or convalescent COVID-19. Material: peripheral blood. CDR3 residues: CASRGGTVNNQPQHF. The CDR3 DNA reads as TGTGCCAGCAGGGGAGGGACCGTCAACAATCAGCCCCAGCATTTT.